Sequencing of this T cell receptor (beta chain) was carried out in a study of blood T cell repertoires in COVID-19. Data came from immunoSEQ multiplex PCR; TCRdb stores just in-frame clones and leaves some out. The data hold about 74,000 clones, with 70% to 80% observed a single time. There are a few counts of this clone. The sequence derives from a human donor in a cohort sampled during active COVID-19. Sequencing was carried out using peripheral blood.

CDR3 sequence reads: CASIAQGNYGYTF. The CDR3 region has the DNA TGTGCCAGTATAGCCCAGGGGAACTATGGCTACACCTTC. This chain links TRBV19 with TRBJ1-2, with D perhaps TRBD1 (6 bases). CDR1 is LNHDA, CDR2 SQIVND, per germline (reference sequence). Deletions cut 7 bases from V and 2 bases from J, with 11 bases between. CDR3 size: 13 residues.